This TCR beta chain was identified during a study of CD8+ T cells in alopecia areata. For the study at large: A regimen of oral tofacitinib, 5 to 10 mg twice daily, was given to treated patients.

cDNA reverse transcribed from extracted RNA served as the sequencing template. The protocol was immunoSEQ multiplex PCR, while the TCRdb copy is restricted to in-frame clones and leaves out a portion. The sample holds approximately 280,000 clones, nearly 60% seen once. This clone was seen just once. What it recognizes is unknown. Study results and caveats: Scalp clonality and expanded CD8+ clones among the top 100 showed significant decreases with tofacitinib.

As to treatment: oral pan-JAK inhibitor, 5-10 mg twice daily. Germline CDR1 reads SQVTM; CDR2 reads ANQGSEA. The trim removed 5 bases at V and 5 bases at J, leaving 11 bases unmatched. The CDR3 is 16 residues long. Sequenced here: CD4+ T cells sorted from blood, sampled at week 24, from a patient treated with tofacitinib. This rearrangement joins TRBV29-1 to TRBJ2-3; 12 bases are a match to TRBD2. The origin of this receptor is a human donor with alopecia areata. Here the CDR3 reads CSVRTSGVRLGDTQYF. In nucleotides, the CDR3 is TGCAGCGTTCGGACTAGCGGGGTCCGCCTTGGAGATACGCAGTATTTT.